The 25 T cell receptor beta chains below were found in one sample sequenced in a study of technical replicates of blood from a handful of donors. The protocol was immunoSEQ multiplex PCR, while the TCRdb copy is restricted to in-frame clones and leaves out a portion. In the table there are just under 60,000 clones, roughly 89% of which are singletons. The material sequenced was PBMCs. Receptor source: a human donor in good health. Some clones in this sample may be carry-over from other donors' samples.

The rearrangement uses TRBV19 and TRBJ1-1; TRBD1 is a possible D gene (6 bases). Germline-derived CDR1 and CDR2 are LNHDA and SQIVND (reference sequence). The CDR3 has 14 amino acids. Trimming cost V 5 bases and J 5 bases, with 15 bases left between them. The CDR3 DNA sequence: TGTGCCAGTAGTTGGGGGGGCGCGTCTACTGAAGCTTTCTTT. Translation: CASSWGGASTEAFF. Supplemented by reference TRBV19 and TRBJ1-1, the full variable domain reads DGGITQSPKYLFRKEGQNVTLSCEQNLNHDAMYWYRQDPGQGLRLIYYSQIVNDFQKGDIAEGYSVSREKKESFPLTVTSAQKNPTAFYLCASSWGGASTEAFFGQGTRLTVV.

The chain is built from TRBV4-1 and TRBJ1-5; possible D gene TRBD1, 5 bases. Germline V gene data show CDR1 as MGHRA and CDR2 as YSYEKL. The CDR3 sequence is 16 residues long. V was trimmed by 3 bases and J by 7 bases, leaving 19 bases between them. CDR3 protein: CASSQPRDRRDQPQHF. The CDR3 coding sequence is TGCGCCAGCAGCCAGCCCCGGGACCGGAGGGACCAGCCCCAGCATTTT.

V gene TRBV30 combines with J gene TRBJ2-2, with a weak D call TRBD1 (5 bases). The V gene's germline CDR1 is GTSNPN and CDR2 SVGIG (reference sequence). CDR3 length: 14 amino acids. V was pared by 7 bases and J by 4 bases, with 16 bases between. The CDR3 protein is CASAAGKATGELFF. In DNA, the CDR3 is TGTGCCTCGGCGGCAGGGAAAGCCACCGGGGAGCTGTTTTTT.

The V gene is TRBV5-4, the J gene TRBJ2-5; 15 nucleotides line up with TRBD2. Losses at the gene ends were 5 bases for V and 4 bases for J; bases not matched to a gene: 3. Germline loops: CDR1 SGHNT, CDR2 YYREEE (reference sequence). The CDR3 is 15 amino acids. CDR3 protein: CASSGLAGGLETQYF. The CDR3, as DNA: TGTGCCAGCAGTGGACTAGCGGGGGGGTTAGAGACCCAGTACTTC.

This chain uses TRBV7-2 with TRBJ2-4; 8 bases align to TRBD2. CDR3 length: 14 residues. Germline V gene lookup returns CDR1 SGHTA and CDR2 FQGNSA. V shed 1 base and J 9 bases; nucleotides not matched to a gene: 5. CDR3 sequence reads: CASSLGGGPSIQYF. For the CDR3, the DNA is TGTGCCAGCAGCTTAGGCGGGGGGCCCTCCATTCAGTACTTC.

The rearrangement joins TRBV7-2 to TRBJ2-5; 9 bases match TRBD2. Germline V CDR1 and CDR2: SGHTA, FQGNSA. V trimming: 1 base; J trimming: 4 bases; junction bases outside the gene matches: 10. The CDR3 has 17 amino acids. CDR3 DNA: TGTGCCAGCAGCTTAGAATATCCGCGGGGGGGCAGAGAGACCCAGTACTTC. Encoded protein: CASSLEYPRGGRETQYF.

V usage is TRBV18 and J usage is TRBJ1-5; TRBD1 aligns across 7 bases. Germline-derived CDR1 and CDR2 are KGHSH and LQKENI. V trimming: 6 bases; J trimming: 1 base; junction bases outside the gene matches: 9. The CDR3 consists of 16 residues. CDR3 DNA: TGTGCCAGCTCCCTTACCGGGACAGAGAGCAATCAGCCCCAGCATTTT. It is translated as CASSLTGTESNQPQHF.

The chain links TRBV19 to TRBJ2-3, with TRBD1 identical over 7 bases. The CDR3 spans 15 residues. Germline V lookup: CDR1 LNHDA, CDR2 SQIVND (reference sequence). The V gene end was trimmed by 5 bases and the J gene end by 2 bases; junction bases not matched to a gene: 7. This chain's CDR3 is CASSGKTGITDTQYF. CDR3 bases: TGTGCCAGTAGTGGGAAGACAGGGATCACAGATACGCAGTATTTT. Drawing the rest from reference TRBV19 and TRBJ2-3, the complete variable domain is DGGITQSPKYLFRKEGQNVTLSCEQNLNHDAMYWYRQDPGQGLRLIYYSQIVNDFQKGDIAEGYSVSREKKESFPLTVTSAQKNPTAFYLCASSGKTGITDTQYFGPGTRLTVL.

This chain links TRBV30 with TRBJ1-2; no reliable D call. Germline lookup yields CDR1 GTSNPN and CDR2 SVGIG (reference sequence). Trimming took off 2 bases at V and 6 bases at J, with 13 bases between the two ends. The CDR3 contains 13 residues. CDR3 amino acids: CAWSIEALDGYTF. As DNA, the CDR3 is TGTGCCTGGAGTATCGAGGCTTTGGATGGCTACACCTTC.

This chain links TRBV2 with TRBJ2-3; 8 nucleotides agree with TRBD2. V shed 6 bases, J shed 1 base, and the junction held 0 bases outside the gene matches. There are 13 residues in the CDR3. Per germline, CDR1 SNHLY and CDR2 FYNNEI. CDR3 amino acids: CASRREGTDTQYF. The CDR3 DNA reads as TGTGCCAGCAGGCGGGAGGGCACAGATACGCAGTATTTT.

The CDR3 loop is CASSSGHWRDYGYTF. The CDR3 DNA is TGTGCCAGCAGCTCTGGACACTGGAGGGATTATGGCTACACCTTC. The chain uses TRBV5-4 and TRBJ1-2; perhaps TRBD1 as D (5 bases). V lost 3 bases and J lost 5, with 17 bases in between. The CDR3 is 15 residues long. Germline V lookup: CDR1 SGHNT, CDR2 YYREEE (reference sequence).

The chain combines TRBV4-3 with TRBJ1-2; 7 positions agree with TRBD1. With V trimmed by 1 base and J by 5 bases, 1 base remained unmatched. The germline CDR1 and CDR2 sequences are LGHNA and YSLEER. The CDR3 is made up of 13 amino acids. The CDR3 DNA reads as TGCGCCAGCAGCCAAGCACAGGGGTATGGCTACACCTTC. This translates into CASSQAQGYGYTF.

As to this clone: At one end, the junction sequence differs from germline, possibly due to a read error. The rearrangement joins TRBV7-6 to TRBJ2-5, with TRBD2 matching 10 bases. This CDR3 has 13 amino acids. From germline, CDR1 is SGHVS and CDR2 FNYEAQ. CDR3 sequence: CASSPTAGGPTHF. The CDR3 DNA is TGTGCCAGCAGCCCGACAGCGGGGGGGCCCACCCACTTC.

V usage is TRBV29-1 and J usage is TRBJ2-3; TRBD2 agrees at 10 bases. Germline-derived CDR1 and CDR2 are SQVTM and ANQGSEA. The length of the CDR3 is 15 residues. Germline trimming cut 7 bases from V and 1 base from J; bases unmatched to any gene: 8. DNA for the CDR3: TGCAGCGCCCACATAACTAGCGGGGGCACAGATACGCAGTATTTT. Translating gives CSAHITSGGTDTQYF.

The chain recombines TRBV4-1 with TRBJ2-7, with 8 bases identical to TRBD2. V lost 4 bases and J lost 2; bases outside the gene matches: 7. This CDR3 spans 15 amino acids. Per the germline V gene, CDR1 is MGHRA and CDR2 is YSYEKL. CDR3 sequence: CASSLQLAETYEQYF. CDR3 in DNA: TGCGCCAGCAGCCTCCAACTAGCGGAGACCTACGAGCAGTACTTC.

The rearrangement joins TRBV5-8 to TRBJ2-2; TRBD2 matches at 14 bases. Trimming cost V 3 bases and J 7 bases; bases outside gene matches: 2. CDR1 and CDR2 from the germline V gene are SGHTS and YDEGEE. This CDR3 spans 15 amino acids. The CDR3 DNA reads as TGTGCCAGCAGCTCGGGACTAGCGGGGGTCGGGGAGCTGTTTTTT. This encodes CASSSGLAGVGELFF.

Here the CDR3 DNA reads TGTGCCAGCAGGGGACTTGGCTCCTACGAGCAGTACTTC. Amino acid sequence: CASRGLGSYEQYF. The chain employs TRBV7-8 and TRBJ2-7; maybe TRBD2 (6 bases). Germline CDR1 is SGHVS and CDR2 is FQNEAQ. This CDR3 is 13 amino acids long. Trimming took off 6 bases at V and 0 bases at J, with 9 bases between the two ends.

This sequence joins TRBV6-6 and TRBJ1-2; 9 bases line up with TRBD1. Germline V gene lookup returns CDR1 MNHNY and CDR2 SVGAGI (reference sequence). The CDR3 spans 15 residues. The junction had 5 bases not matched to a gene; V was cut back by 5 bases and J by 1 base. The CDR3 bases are TGTGCCAGCAGTGGAAGGACAGGGGTTAACTATGGCTACACCTTC. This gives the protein CASSGRTGVNYGYTF.

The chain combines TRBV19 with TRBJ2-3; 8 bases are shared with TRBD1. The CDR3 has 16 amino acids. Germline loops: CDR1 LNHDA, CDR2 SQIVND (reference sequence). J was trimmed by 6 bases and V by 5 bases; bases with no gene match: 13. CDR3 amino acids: CASSPRTGWVGDTQYF. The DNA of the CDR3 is TGTGCCAGTAGTCCGCGGACAGGGTGGGTAGGGGATACGCAGTATTTT.

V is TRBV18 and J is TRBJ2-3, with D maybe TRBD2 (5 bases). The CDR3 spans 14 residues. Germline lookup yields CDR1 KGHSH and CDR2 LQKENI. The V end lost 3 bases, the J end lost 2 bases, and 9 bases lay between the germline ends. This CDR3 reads CASSPGLITDTQYF. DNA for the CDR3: TGTGCCAGCTCACCTGGACTGATCACAGATACGCAGTATTTT.

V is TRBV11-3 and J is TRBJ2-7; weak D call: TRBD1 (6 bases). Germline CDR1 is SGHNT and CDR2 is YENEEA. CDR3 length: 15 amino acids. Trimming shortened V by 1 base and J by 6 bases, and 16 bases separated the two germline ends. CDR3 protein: CASSLVDRPTSEQYF. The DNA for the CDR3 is TGTGCCAGCAGCTTAGTCGACAGGCCTACTTCCGAGCAGTACTTC.

The DNA for the CDR3 is TGTGCCAGCAGTGAACGTGGTGGTAGCGGGCGCACCGGGGAGCTGTTTTTT. It codes for CASSERGGSGRTGELFF. This chain joins TRBV6-1 and TRBJ2-2, with 7 bases lining up with TRBD2. The germline V gene encodes CDR1 MNHNS and CDR2 SASEGT. This CDR3 region has 17 residues. Trimming cost V 2 bases and J 4 bases; bases outside gene matches: 10.

This chain's CDR3 is CASTPLQGLAGDWDTQYF. The CDR3, as DNA: TGTGCCAGCACCCCTCTCCAGGGACTAGCGGGAGATTGGGATACGCAGTATTTT. The J gene is TRBJ2-3, the V gene TRBV11-2; 14 bases fit TRBD2. This CDR3 comprises 18 residues. Trimming at V came to 7 bases and at J to 6 bases, leaving 15 bases not matched to a gene. Germline CDR1 is SGHAT and CDR2 is FQNNGV. Filled out from reference TRBV11-2 and TRBJ2-3, the complete variable domain reads EAGVAQSPRYKIIEKRQSVAFWCNPISGHATLYWYQQILGQGPKLLIQFQNNGVVDDSQLPKDRFSAERLKGVDSTLKIQPAKLEDSAVYLCASTPLQGLAGDWDTQYFGPGTRLTVL.

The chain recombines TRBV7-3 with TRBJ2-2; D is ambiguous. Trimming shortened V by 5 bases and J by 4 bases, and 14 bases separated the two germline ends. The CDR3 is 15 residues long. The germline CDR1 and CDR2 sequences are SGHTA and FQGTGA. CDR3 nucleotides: TGTGCCAGCAGCCCGAAACTGACTGCCACCGGGGAGCTGTTTTTT. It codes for CASSPKLTATGELFF.

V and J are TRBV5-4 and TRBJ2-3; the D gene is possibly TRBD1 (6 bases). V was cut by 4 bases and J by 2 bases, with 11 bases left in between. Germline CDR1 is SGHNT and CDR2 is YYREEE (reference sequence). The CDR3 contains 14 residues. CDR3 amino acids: CASSTGIITDTQYF. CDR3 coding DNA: TGTGCCAGCAGCACAGGGATTATCACAGATACGCAGTATTTT. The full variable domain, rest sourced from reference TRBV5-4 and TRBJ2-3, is ETGVTQSPTHLIKTRGQQVTLRCSSQSGHNTVSWYQQALGQGPQFIFQYYREEENGRGNFPPRFSGLQFPNYSSELNVNALELDDSALYLCASSTGIITDTQYFGPGTRLTVL.